The rows below give T cell receptor beta chains drawn from one sample of a study of cytomegalovirus exposure and HLA in healthy donors. Clones were read by immunoSEQ multiplex PCR, and TCRdb kept only the in-frame ones, dropping some. Among about 170,000 clones listed, more than 70% were seen once. Sequenced: PBMCs. These receptors were taken from a girl under 18 in good health and CMV-seronegative. The CDR3 runs from the conserved cysteine through the conserved F or W. The D gene is left open where the match is weak. Part of the rows lack a size; the others show once, few, many or a class for expanded clones.

v_gene	abundance	d_gene	j_gene	CDR3nt	CDR3aa
TRBV13	-	-	TRBJ1-1	TGTGCCAGCAGCTTAGACAATGAAGCTTTCTTT	CASSLDNEAFF
TRBV5-6	-	TRBD1	TRBJ1-1	TGTGCCAGCAGCTGGGGGACAGTTATGAACACTGAAGCTTTCTTT	CASSWGTVMNTEAFF
TRBV6-5	-	-	TRBJ1-5	TGTGCCAGCAGTTCCCAGGGAAATCAGCCCCAGCATTTT	CASSSQGNQPQHF
TRBV6-5	-	-	TRBJ2-7	TGTGCCAGCAGGCTCCGGGACACTTCCTACGAGCAGTACTTC	CASRLRDTSYEQYF
TRBV11-2	-	TRBD2	TRBJ2-1	TGTGCCAGCAGACATTTCGGACTAGACAATGAGCAGTTCTTC	CASRHFGLDNEQFF
TRBV7-2	-	-	TRBJ2-3	TGTGCCAGCAGCGCGCCAGGGACTTCCACAGATACGCAGTATTTT	CASSAPGTSTDTQYF
TRBV7-6	-	-	TRBJ2-5	TGTGCCAGCAGCTTCGGAGGGATCCCGGAGGCGGTGACCCAGTACTTC	CASSFGGIPEAVTQYF
TRBV29-1	-	-	TRBJ2-7	TGCAGCGTTGAATTCGGACTGAAACAGTACTTC	CSVEFGLKQYF
TRBV6-1	-	-	TRBJ2-2	TGTGCCAGCAGTGAGGGGCAGGGCGGGGAGCTGTTTTTT	CASSEGQGGELFF
TRBV7-9	-	-	TRBJ2-3	TGTGCCAGCAGCTTAGCCGTCACAGATACGCAGTATTTT	CASSLAVTDTQYF
TRBV21-1	-	-	TRBJ1-1	TGTGCCAGCAGCACTAGGACAGGGGGGGACACTGAAGCTTTCTTT	CASSTRTGGDTEAFF
TRBV18	once	-	TRBJ2-2	TGTGCCAGCTCACCTCTGGGGGCTAGCGGGGAGCTGTTTTTT	CASSPLGASGELFF
TRBV19	-	TRBD2	TRBJ2-7	TGTGCCAGTAGTCATGGGACTATGGGCCACTACGAGCAGTACTTC	CASSHGTMGHYEQYF
TRBV2	few	-	TRBJ2-2	TGTGCCAGCAGTGAGAGCAGGGTCACCGGGGAGCTGTTTTTT	CASSESRVTGELFF
TRBV5-6	-	-	TRBJ1-4	TGTGCCAGCAGCTTGGGTCCCCGGGGTGAAAAACTGTTTTTT	CASSLGPRGEKLFF
TRBV14	-	-	TRBJ2-7	TGTGCCAGCAGCAAAGCAGGGTTCCACGAGCAGTACTTC	CASSKAGFHEQYF
TRBV15	-	TRBD1	TRBJ2-7	TGTGCCACGAGGACAGGGGACCACGAGCAGTACTTC	CATRTGDHEQYF
TRBV9	-	TRBD2	TRBJ2-7	TGTGCCAGCAGCGCGACTAGCGGGGGACTGTACGAGCAGTACTTC	CASSATSGGLYEQYF
TRBV6-1	-	-	TRBJ2-7	TGTGCCAGCCAGGGGGGCACCTACGAGCAGTACTTC	CASQGGTYEQYF
TRBV10-3	-	-	TRBJ2-2	TGTGCCATCAGTGGCGGGAACACCGGGGAGCTGTTTTTT	CAISGGNTGELFF
TRBV7-9	-	TRBD1	TRBJ2-3	TGTGCCAGCAGCCCTAGACAGGGGGCGAAGGATACGCAGTATTTT	CASSPRQGAKDTQYF
TRBV6-1	-	-	TRBJ1-3	TGTGCCAGCAGTGAATGGAGGAGCTCTGGAAACACCATATATTTT	CASSEWRSSGNTIYF
TRBV6-5	-	TRBD2	TRBJ2-1	TGTGCCAGCAGTCTTAGCGGGGGATACAATGAGCAGTTCTTC	CASSLSGGYNEQFF
TRBV18	few	-	TRBJ1-1	TGTGCCAGCTCACCAATCAGCGGGACAAAGGGGACTGAAGCTTTCTTT	CASSPISGTKGTEAFF